This T cell receptor (beta chain) was identified in a study of T cell changes during pregnancy in multiple sclerosis. Generated by immunoSEQ multiplex PCR, the TCRdb table keeps only in-frame clones and is missing some. The profile covers some 80,000 clones, with roughly nine tenths appearing a single time and 2.5% taken by the ten largest. The specimen was peripheral blood, collected in the first trimester of pregnancy. This sequence was found in a female donor with multiple sclerosis, enrolled in a pregnancy study.

CDR3 amino acids: CASSSPSGGLAVLAKNIQYF. The CDR3 nucleotides read TGTGCCAGCAGCTCCCCTAGTGGGGGACTAGCGGTGTTAGCCAAAAACATTCAGTACTTC. V gene TRBV7-8 combines with J gene TRBJ2-4, with 11 bases that match TRBD2. V trimming: 4 bases; J trimming: 0 bases; junction bases outside the gene matches: 14. This CDR3 contains 20 residues. Germline CDR1 is SGHVS and CDR2 is FQNEAQ.